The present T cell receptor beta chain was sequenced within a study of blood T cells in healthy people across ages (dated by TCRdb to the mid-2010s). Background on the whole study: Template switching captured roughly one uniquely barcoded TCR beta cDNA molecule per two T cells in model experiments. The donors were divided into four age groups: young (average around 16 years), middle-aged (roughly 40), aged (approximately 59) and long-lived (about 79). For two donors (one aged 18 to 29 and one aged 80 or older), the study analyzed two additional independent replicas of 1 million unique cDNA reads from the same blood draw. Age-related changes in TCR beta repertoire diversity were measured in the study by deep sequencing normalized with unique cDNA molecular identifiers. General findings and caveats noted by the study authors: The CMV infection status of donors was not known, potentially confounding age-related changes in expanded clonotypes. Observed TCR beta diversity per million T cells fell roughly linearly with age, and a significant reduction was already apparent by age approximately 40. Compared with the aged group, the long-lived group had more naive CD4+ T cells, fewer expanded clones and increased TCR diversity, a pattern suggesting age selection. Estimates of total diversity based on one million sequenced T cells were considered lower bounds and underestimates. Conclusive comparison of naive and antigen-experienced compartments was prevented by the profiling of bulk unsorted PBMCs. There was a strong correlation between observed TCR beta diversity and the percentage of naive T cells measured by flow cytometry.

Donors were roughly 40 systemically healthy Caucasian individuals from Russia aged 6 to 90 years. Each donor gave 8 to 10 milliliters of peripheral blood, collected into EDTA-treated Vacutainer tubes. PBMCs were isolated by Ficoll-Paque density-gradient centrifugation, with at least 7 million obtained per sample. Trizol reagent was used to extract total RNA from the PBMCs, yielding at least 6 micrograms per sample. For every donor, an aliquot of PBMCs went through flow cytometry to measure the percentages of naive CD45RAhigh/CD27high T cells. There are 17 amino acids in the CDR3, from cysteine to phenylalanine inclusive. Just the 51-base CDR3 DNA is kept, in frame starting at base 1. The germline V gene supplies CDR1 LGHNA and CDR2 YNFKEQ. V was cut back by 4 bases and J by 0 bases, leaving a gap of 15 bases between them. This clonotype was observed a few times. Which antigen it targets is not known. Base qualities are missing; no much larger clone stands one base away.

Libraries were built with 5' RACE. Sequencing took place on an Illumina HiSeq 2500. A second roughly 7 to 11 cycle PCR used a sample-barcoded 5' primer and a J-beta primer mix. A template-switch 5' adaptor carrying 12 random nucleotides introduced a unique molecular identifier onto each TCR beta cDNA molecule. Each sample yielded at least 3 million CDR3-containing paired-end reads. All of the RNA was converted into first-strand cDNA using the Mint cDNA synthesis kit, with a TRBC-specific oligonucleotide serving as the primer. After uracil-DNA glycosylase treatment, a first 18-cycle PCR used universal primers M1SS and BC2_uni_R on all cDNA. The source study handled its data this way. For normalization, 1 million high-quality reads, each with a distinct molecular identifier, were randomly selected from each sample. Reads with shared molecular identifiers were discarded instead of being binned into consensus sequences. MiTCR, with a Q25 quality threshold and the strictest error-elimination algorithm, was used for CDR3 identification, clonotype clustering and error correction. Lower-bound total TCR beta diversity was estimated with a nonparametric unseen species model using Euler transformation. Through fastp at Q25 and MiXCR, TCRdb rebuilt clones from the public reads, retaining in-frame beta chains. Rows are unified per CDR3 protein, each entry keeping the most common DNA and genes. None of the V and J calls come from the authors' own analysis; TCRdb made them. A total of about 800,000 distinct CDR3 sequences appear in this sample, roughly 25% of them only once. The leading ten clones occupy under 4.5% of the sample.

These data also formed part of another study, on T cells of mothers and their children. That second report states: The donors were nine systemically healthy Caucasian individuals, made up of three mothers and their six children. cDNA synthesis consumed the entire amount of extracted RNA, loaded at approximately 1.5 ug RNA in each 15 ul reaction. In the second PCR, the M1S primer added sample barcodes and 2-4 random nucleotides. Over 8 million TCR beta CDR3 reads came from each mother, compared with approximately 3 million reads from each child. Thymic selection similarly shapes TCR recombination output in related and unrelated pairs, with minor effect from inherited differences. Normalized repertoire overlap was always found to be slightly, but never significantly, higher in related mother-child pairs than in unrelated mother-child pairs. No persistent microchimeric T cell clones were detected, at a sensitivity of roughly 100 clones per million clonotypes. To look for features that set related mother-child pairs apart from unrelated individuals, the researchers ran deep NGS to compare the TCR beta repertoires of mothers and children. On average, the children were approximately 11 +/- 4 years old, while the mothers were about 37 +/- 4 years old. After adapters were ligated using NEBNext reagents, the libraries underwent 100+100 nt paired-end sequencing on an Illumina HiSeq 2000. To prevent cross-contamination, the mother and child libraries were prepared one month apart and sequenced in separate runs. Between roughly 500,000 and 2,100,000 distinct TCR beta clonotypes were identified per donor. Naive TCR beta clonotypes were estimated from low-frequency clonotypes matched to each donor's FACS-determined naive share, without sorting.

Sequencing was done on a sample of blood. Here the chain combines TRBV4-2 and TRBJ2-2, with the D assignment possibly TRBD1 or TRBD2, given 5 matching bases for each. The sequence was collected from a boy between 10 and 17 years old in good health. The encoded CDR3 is CASSLPGAGPNTGELFF. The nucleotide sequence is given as TGTGCCAGCAGCCTCCCCGGGGCGGGCCCGAACACCGGGGAGCTGTTTTTT.